The 27 T cell receptor beta chains below all came from one sample that was sequenced in a study of blood T cell repertoires in COVID-19. The repertoire was sequenced with immunoSEQ multiplex PCR; TCRdb's copy has only in-frame clones and lacks some. This sample carries approximately 240,000 clones, roughly 80% of them seen once, and the ten largest clones take more than 2.5%. Sequencing input: peripheral blood. The receptors shown here come from a woman in her twenties or thirties who had recovered from COVID-19.

About this clone itself: Because the CDR3's place on the DNA is in doubt, the DNA is left out and the CDR3 is given as listed by TCRdb. The chain has TRBV28 and TRBJ2-7; whether TRBD2, the table's D call, matches the DNA was not checked. The CDR3 is 18 residues long, ends included. The germline V gene encodes CDR1 MDHEN and CDR2 SYDVKM. CDR3 sequence: CASSFGAGLAGEDYEQYF.

The V call is TRBV7-9, the J call TRBJ2-7; 10 nucleotides agree with TRBD1. V was clipped by 5 bases and J by 2 bases; unmatched bases: 3. CDR3 length equals 14 residues. The germline V gene encodes CDR1 SEHNR and CDR2 FQNEAQ (reference sequence). For the CDR3, the DNA is TGTGCCAGCAGCAAAGGACAGGGGGCCTACGAGCAGTACTTC. Its translation is CASSKGQGAYEQYF.

This chain connects TRBV28 to TRBJ2-7; 9 nucleotides match TRBD1. The CDR3 has 17 residues. CDR1 is MDHEN and CDR2 is SYDVKM in the germline V gene. V lost 6 bases to trimming and J lost 2 bases; unmatched junction nucleotides: 14. CDR3 nucleotide sequence: TGTGCCAGCAGAAGGGGGGGACAGGGAGAGATTACCTACGAGCAGTACTTC. The encoded protein is CASRRGGQGEITYEQYF.

Here the CDR3 reads CSASNEGRVSGELFF. As DNA, the CDR3 is TGCAGTGCTAGTAACGAGGGTCGGGTATCCGGGGAGCTGTTTTTT. The chain links TRBV20-1 to TRBJ2-2; weak D call: TRBD2 (5 bases). The CDR3 is 15 residues long. Germline assignment: CDR1 DFQATT and CDR2 SNEGSKA (reference sequence). The V end was cut by 3 bases, the J end by 6 bases, with 17 bases between.

This chain links TRBV9 with TRBJ2-7; possible D gene TRBD2, 5 bases. This CDR3 has 14 amino acids. Germline CDR1 reads SGDLS; CDR2 reads YYNGEE. The ends were cut back, 0 bases at V and 2 bases at J, with 9 bases in the middle. The CDR3 here is CASSVEPGTYEQYF. Here the CDR3 DNA reads TGTGCCAGCAGCGTAGAGCCGGGGACCTACGAGCAGTACTTC.

This clone was seen a single time. The chain carries TRBV18 and TRBJ2-5; 10 positions agree with TRBD2. Trimming took 0 bases from V and 5 from J; bases not matched to a gene: 6. Germline assignment: CDR1 KGHSH and CDR2 LQKENI. The CDR3 length is 16 residues. CDR3 nucleotide sequence: TGTGCCAGCTCACCACCGAGCCAGCGGGAGGGGGAGACCCAGTACTTC. Translation gives CASSPPSQREGETQYF.

This clone was counted between two and nine times. The chain has TRBV27 and TRBJ2-7; maybe TRBD1 (5 bases). Germline CDR1 reads MNHEY; CDR2 reads SMNVEV (reference sequence). V was cut by 3 bases and J by 7 bases, with 16 bases left in between. This CDR3 is built from 14 residues. The CDR3 DNA sequence: TGTGCCAGCAGTTTTGCGGAAGGGGCGTTTGAGCAGTACTTC. Translation: CASSFAEGAFEQYF.

The gene calls are TRBV19 and TRBJ2-7; D may be TRBD2 (6 bases). The length of the CDR3 is 13 residues. From germline, CDR1 is LNHDA and CDR2 SQIVND (reference sequence). The ends were cut back, 8 bases at V and 6 bases at J, with 17 bases in the middle. The CDR3 nucleotides read TGTGCCAGTTCGTTTGTGGGGCGGGGCGAGCAGTACTTC. Protein product: CASSFVGRGEQYF.

The chain has TRBV30 and TRBJ2-1, with D possibly TRBD1 on 6 matching bases. Germline V lookup: CDR1 GTSNPN, CDR2 SVGIG (reference sequence). The germline V and J ends were trimmed by 2 bases and 2 bases, with 13 bases remaining between them. The CDR3 is 15 amino acids. CDR3 loop: CAWSPWGTTYNEQFF. The CDR3 DNA is TGTGCCTGGAGTCCCTGGGGGACAACCTACAATGAGCAGTTCTTC.

The rearrangement uses TRBV28 and TRBJ2-3; D possibly corresponds to TRBD2 (6 bases). V was trimmed by 3 bases and J by 3 bases, leaving 25 bases between them. Germline lookup yields CDR1 MDHEN and CDR2 SYDVKM. The length of the CDR3 is 19 residues. The CDR3 is CASSFEVSGSGYSTDTQYF. Written as DNA, the CDR3 is TGTGCCAGCAGTTTTGAGGTATCCGGGAGCGGATACTCGACAGATACGCAGTATTTT.

This rearrangement joins TRBV9 to TRBJ2-5; 8 bases map to TRBD2. This CDR3 has 15 residues. The trim removed 0 bases at V and 5 bases at J, leaving 6 bases unmatched. Germline V gene lookup returns CDR1 SGDLS and CDR2 YYNGEE. The CDR3 sequence is CASSVAGGRGETQYF. CDR3 coding DNA: TGTGCCAGCAGCGTAGCGGGAGGGCGGGGGGAGACCCAGTACTTC.

The chain employs TRBV7-3 and TRBJ2-7; D is ambiguous. This CDR3 has 13 residues. Germline values: CDR1 SGHTA, CDR2 FQGTGA. With 2 bases removed from V and 3 bases from J, the gap between germline ends came to 8 bases. The CDR3 is CASSLELDYEQYF. In DNA form, the CDR3 reads TGTGCCAGCAGCTTAGAGCTAGACTACGAGCAGTACTTC.

V usage is TRBV11-2 and J usage is TRBJ2-7, with 7 bases aligning to TRBD2. V trimming: 3 bases; J trimming: 4 bases; junction bases outside the gene matches: 12. Germline-derived CDR1 and CDR2 are SGHAT and FQNNGV. The length of the CDR3 is 16 residues. CDR3 sequence (DNA): TGTGCCAGCAGCTTCGGGGGGACTCCTCCGGGATACGAGCAGTACTTC. Translated: CASSFGGTPPGYEQYF.

The rearrangement joins TRBV30 to TRBJ2-3, with TRBD1 identical over 10 bases. V trimming: 1 base; J trimming: 3 bases; junction bases outside the gene matches: 10. CDR3 length equals 17 residues. Germline V gene sequence: CDR1 GTSNPN, CDR2 SVGIG (reference sequence). The CDR3 sequence: CAWSGLWTGGATDTQYF. The DNA of the CDR3 is TGTGCCTGGAGTGGGCTCTGGACAGGGGGGGCTACAGATACGCAGTATTTT.

This chain joins TRBV29-1 and TRBJ1-1; 12 nucleotides align to TRBD1. V was pared by 0 bases and J by 11 bases, with 10 bases of the junction left unmatched. The CDR3 loop spans 15 amino acids. Germline CDR1 is SQVTM and CDR2 is ANQGSEA. CDR3 bases: TGCAGCGTTGAAGACGGGACAGGGGGCGCCAAAGGCGCTTTCTTT. Protein sequence: CSVEDGTGGAKGAFF.

The chain couples TRBV29-1 to TRBJ1-3; unclear D gene. Trimming left V 7 bases short and J 0 bases short, with 16 bases between. The CDR3 covers 15 residues. Germline assignment: CDR1 SQVTM and CDR2 ANQGSEA. The CDR3 loop reads CSAITVSISGNTIYF. The CDR3 coding sequence is TGCAGCGCTATCACGGTCTCGATCTCTGGAAACACCATATATTTT.

This chain connects TRBV7-3 to TRBJ2-7; 8 nucleotides agree with TRBD2. The CDR3 contains 13 residues. The germline CDR1 and CDR2 sequences are SGHTA and FQGTGA. With V trimmed by 2 bases and J by 6 bases, 3 bases remained unmatched. CDR3 DNA: TGTGCCAGCAGCTTAGGTCTAGCGGGCGAGCAGTACTTC. Translated, it gives CASSLGLAGEQYF.

The rearrangement links TRBV15 to TRBJ1-2, with unresolved D. Germline V gene data show CDR1 as LNHNV and CDR2 as YYDKDF (reference sequence). The CDR3 is 12 amino acids. The V and J ends lost 0 bases and 11 bases respectively, with 10 bases between them. This CDR3 reads CATSRDARLYTF. Written as DNA, the CDR3 is TGTGCCACCAGCAGAGATGCGAGACTTTACACCTTC.

This chain joins TRBV24-1 and TRBJ1-1; D ambiguous. The germline gives CDR1 KGHDR, CDR2 SFDVKD. V dropped 2 bases and J dropped 10 bases, with 19 bases sitting between them. This CDR3 spans 15 amino acids. CDR3 sequence: CATSDSPDRQEGAFF. The DNA for the CDR3 is TGTGCCACCAGTGATTCGCCCGACCGCCAAGAGGGAGCTTTCTTT.

CDR3 DNA: TGTGCCAGCAGGCAACAGGGGCGATACTATGGCTACACCTTC. It specifies CASRQQGRYYGYTF. V usage is TRBV2 and J usage is TRBJ1-2; 7 nucleotides match TRBD1. Germline V lookup: CDR1 SNHLY, CDR2 FYNNEI. V shed 6 bases, J shed 3 bases, and the junction held 7 bases outside the gene matches. The CDR3 has 14 amino acids.

The chain couples TRBV27 to TRBJ2-5, with 9 bases that match TRBD2. Trimming took 8 bases from V and 3 from J; bases not matched to a gene: 22. Per the germline V gene, CDR1 is MNHEY and CDR2 is SMNVEV (reference sequence). The length of the CDR3 is 19 residues. CDR3 coding DNA: TGTGCCAGCTCCTTTTCCGCGACGTCCGGGCTAGCGGGAAAAGAGACCCAGTACTTC. It translates to CASSFSATSGLAGKETQYF.

The chain is built from TRBV18 and TRBJ1-1; D perhaps matches TRBD1 (6 bases). V was pared by 2 bases and J by 3 bases, with 16 bases between. CDR3 length: 16 amino acids. The V gene's germline CDR1 is KGHSH and CDR2 LQKENI. The CDR3 region is CASSPYLRGPDTEAFF. CDR3 DNA sequence: TGTGCCAGCTCACCATATCTGCGGGGGCCCGACACTGAAGCTTTCTTT.

V gene TRBV24-1 combines with J gene TRBJ2-3, with 11 bases lining up with TRBD2. The CDR3 runs to 18 residues. Germline CDR1 KGHDR, CDR2 SFDVKD. V lost 3 bases and J lost 4; bases outside the gene matches: 11. CDR3 sequence reads: CATSDPRLAGTWADTQYF. The CDR3 nucleotides read TGTGCCACCAGTGATCCTAGACTAGCGGGGACGTGGGCAGATACGCAGTATTTT.

The V and J genes are TRBV11-2 and TRBJ1-2; D uncertain. Deletions cut 5 bases from V and 2 bases from J, with 9 bases between. The CDR3 spans 13 residues. Germline loops: CDR1 SGHAT, CDR2 FQNNGV. This CDR3 is CASSESANYGYTF. For the CDR3, the DNA is TGTGCCAGCAGCGAATCCGCGAACTATGGCTACACCTTC.

V and J are TRBV11-2 and TRBJ1-2; D possibly corresponds to TRBD1 (6 bases). The CDR3 spans 15 residues. Trimming took 4 bases from V and 3 from J, leaving 15 bases between them. Germline V CDR1 and CDR2: SGHAT, FQNNGV. The CDR3 sequence: CASSSVGQRDYGYTF. The DNA of the CDR3 is TGTGCCAGCAGCTCCGTCGGACAGAGGGACTATGGCTACACCTTC.

This clone appeared once. This chain joins TRBV14 and TRBJ2-1; weak D call: TRBD2 (6 bases). The CDR3 is 18 amino acids. CDR1 SGHDN and CDR2 FVKESK come from the germline V gene. Deletions cut 1 base from V and 4 bases from J, with 20 bases between. CDR3 coding DNA: TGTGCCAGCAGCCAAGTATCTTCCGGGAGTAGAAAGTACAATGAGCAGTTCTTC. As protein: CASSQVSSGSRKYNEQFF.

This clone was seen a few times. This rearrangement joins TRBV10-1 to TRBJ2-7; 8 nucleotides agree with TRBD2. The trim removed 8 bases at V and 6 bases at J, leaving 9 bases unmatched. There are 13 residues in the CDR3. CDR1 and CDR2 from the germline V gene are WNHNN and SYGVQD (reference sequence). The CDR3 loop reads CASAEHGTSEQYF. As DNA, the CDR3 is TGCGCCAGCGCCGAGCATGGGACTAGCGAGCAGTACTTC.